Shown below are 23 T cell receptor beta chains from a single sample sequenced in a study of patients and donors after allogeneic stem cell transplantation. TCRdb itself ran the RT-PCR reads through MiXCR, one entry per CDR3 protein. This sample has approximately 170,000 distinct CDR3 sequences, with about a quarter found just once. Sequencing was carried out using blood, either unsorted or a sorted T cell fraction (not recorded which). The receptor source for this set is a human donor who was either an allogeneic HSCT recipient or a stem cell or donor lymphocyte infusion donor (not recorded which). It is not recorded whose cells these are; they may come from a transplant donor.

The chain couples TRBV12-3 or TRBV12-4 to TRBJ1-5; TRBD1 matches 7 bases. V dropped 6 bases and J dropped 2; count of bases not matched to a gene: 1. CDR3 length: 13 residues. CDR3 coding DNA: TGTGCCAGCAGCGGACAGGGCAATCAGCCCCAGCATTTT. Its protein product is CASSGQGNQPQHF.

This chain uses TRBV13 with TRBJ1-4; 9 positions agree with TRBD1. CDR1 is PRHDT and CDR2 is FYEKMQ in the germline V gene (reference sequence). The CDR3 has 15 residues. The J segment lost 6 bases and the V segment lost 4 bases, leaving 6 bases of the junction unmatched. The CDR3 sequence is CASSWTQGAYEKLFF. CDR3 DNA: TGTGCCAGCAGCTGGACACAGGGGGCCTATGAAAAACTGTTTTTT.

The V and J genes are TRBV27 and TRBJ2-1, with 12 bases that match TRBD2. CDR1 and CDR2 from the germline V gene are MNHEY and SMNVEV (reference sequence). The CDR3 is 13 amino acids. Trimming took 8 bases from V and 4 from J; bases not matched to a gene: 0. The CDR3 sequence: CASGLAGYNEQFF. The CDR3 bases are TGTGCCAGCGGACTAGCGGGATACAATGAGCAGTTCTTC.

The chain is built from TRBV4-1 and TRBJ2-1; 7 bases align to TRBD2. CDR3 length: 15 residues. CDR1 MGHRA and CDR2 YSYEKL come from the germline V gene. J lost 8 bases, V lost 4 bases, and 11 bases had no gene match. The CDR3 DNA reads TGCGCCAGCAGCCCGGGGGGAGGTCCCCGGGATGAGCAGTTCTTC. Its translation: CASSPGGGPRDEQFF.

This clonotype was seen a handful of times. The rearrangement uses TRBV14 and TRBJ2-2; no definite D call. CDR3 length: 14 amino acids. V was shortened by 1 base and J by 2 bases, with 5 bases between the two germline ends. Germline CDR1 SGHDN, CDR2 FVKESK. Here the CDR3 reads CASSQVLNTGELFF. In DNA form, the CDR3 reads TGTGCCAGCAGCCAAGTTTTAAACACCGGGGAGCTGTTTTTT.

This clonotype turned up a few times. The chain links TRBV29-1 to TRBJ1-2; D gene ambiguous. Trimming shortened V by 4 bases and J by 0 bases, and 15 bases separated the two germline ends. CDR3 size: 15 residues. Germline V gives CDR1 SQVTM, CDR2 ANQGSEA. The CDR3 DNA is TGCAGCGTTGCCCTCATGGGCCCAACTAACTATGGCTACACCTTC. Translating it yields CSVALMGPTNYGYTF.

This clonotype has a handful of counts. V is TRBV7-9 and J is TRBJ1-2; D unclear. Germline V gene sequence: CDR1 SEHNR, CDR2 FQNEAQ (reference sequence). The CDR3 sequence is 13 residues long. The germline V and J ends were trimmed by 0 bases and 3 bases, with 5 bases remaining between them. This CDR3 reads CASSLAPDYGYTF. Written as DNA, the CDR3 is TGTGCCAGCAGCTTAGCCCCTGACTATGGCTACACCTTC.

This clonotype was seen more than once but under ten times. The V gene is TRBV6-5, the J gene TRBJ1-1, with a tentative D call TRBD1 (6 bases). Germline CDR1 and CDR2: MNHEY and SVGAGI. Trimming pared 0 bases from V and 8 bases from J, leaving 13 bases between. The CDR3 has 14 amino acids. The CDR3 spells CASSYSSGHTEAFF. The DNA for the CDR3 is TGTGCCAGCAGTTACTCGTCGGGACATACCGAAGCTTTCTTT.

There are a few counts of this clonotype. Here the CDR3 reads CASSPRDIYEQYF. The CDR3 nucleotides read TGCGCCAGCAGCCCCCGGGACATCTACGAGCAGTACTTC. The rearrangement uses TRBV5-1 and TRBJ2-7, with D tentatively TRBD1 (6 bases). Germline CDR1 reads SGHRS; CDR2 reads YFSETQ. The CDR3 consists of 13 residues. Trimming pared 4 bases from V and 3 bases from J, leaving 11 bases between.

Only a few counts were recorded for this clonotype. The chain employs TRBV20-1 and TRBJ2-3; 8 bases agree with TRBD2. Germline assignment: CDR1 DFQATT and CDR2 SNEGSKA (reference sequence). The trim removed 3 bases at V and 3 bases at J, leaving 5 bases unmatched. The CDR3 totals 14 residues. The CDR3 sequence is CSARLSGITDTQYF. CDR3 in DNA: TGCAGTGCTAGGCTTAGCGGGATTACAGATACGCAGTATTTT.

About this clonotype itself: Its ends do not fully match the called genes, so a read error is possible. This chain links TRBV10-3 with TRBJ1-2, with a weak D call TRBD1 (5 bases). CDR1 ENHRY and CDR2 SYGVKD come from the germline V gene. This CDR3 is 14 amino acids long. The CDR3 coding sequence is TGTGCCATCACCCCAGGGAGAGGCAGCTATGCCTACACCTTC. It translates to CAITPGRGSYAYTF.

J is TRBJ2-3 and V is TRBV29-1; D gene uncertain. Germline CDR1 SQVTM, CDR2 ANQGSEA. V gave up 4 bases and J gave up 4 bases, with 12 bases separating them. The CDR3 runs to 13 residues. DNA for the CDR3: TGCAGCGTTGGAAAAGGTGTCGCAGATACGCAGTATTTT. Protein product: CSVGKGVADTQYF.

This clonotype was observed a handful of times. The rearrangement links TRBV20-1 to TRBJ2-7; tentatively, D is TRBD1 (5 bases). V was pared by 3 bases and J by 2 bases, with 11 bases between. The germline V gene encodes CDR1 DFQATT and CDR2 SNEGSKA (reference sequence). This CDR3 has 13 residues. In DNA, the CDR3 is TGCAGTGCTAGTAGTCAGGGCACCTACGAGCAGTACTTC. This codes for CSASSQGTYEQYF.

This sequence joins TRBV7-2 and TRBJ1-4; D remains unclear. This CDR3 has 15 amino acids. Germline V CDR1 and CDR2: SGHTA, FQGNSA. V lost 5 bases and J 8 bases, leaving 18 bases between the germline ends. CDR3 DNA sequence: TGTGCCAGCAGCCCCCGGGTGGGGAGAAAGGAAAAACTGTTTTTT. Its protein product is CASSPRVGRKEKLFF.

This clonotype was seen more than once but under ten times. The chain employs TRBV29-1 and TRBJ1-2, with 9 bases that match TRBD1. The CDR3 is made up of 12 amino acids. V was clipped by 4 bases and J by 5 bases; unmatched bases: 2. Germline assignment: CDR1 SQVTM and CDR2 ANQGSEA. In DNA, the CDR3 is TGCAGCGTTGCGGGACAGGGATATGGCTACACCTTC. Its protein is CSVAGQGYGYTF.

There are a few counts of this clonotype. This chain joins TRBV15 and TRBJ2-7; D remains ambiguous. Trimming stripped 0 bases from V and 2 bases from J, with 8 bases between. Germline V gene data show CDR1 as LNHNV and CDR2 as YYDKDF (reference sequence). The CDR3 length is 14 residues. The CDR3 reads CATSRDAGTYEQYF. The CDR3 DNA reads TGTGCCACCAGCAGAGACGCAGGAACCTACGAGCAGTACTTC. Full variable domain (remainder filled in from reference TRBV15 and TRBJ2-7): DAMVIQNPRYQVTQFGKPVTLSCSQTLNHNVMYWYQQKSSQAPKLLFHYYDKDFNNEADTPDNFQSRRPNTSFCFLDIRSPGLGDTAMYLCATSRDAGTYEQYFGPGTRLTVT.

This clonotype was recorded a few times. The gene calls are TRBV5-1 and TRBJ1-5, with D perhaps matching TRBD1 (6 bases). Germline-derived CDR1 and CDR2 are SGHRS and YFSETQ. This CDR3 spans 17 amino acids. V lost 3 bases to trimming and J lost 0 bases, with 16 bases between them. Here the CDR3 reads CASSSDNDRYSNQPQHF. DNA of the CDR3: TGCGCCAGCAGCTCAGATAACGACAGGTATAGCAATCAGCCCCAGCATTTT. Filled out from reference TRBV5-1 and TRBJ1-5, the complete variable domain reads KAGVTQTPRYLIKTRGQQVTLSCSPISGHRSVSWYQQTPGQGLQFLFEYFSETQRNKGNFPGRFSGRQFSNSRSEMNVSTLELGDSALYLCASSSDNDRYSNQPQHFGDGTRLSIL.

This clonotype has only a few counts. V gene TRBV24-1 combines with J gene TRBJ2-1; 10 bases align to TRBD2. Germline V gene lookup returns CDR1 KGHDR and CDR2 SFDVKD. This CDR3 has 18 residues. Trimming cost V 5 bases and J 0 bases; bases outside gene matches: 9. Written as DNA, the CDR3 is TGTGCCACCAGTGGCTGGGCGGTAGCGGGAGGCTCCTACAATGAGCAGTTCTTC. It encodes CATSGWAVAGGSYNEQFF.

There are many counts of this clonotype. The chain couples TRBV5-1 to TRBJ2-1; 10 bases are shared with TRBD2. The CDR3 has 18 amino acids. The ends lost 6 bases at V and 0 bases at J; junction bases unmatched: 12. Germline V lookup: CDR1 SGHRS, CDR2 YFSETQ. CDR3 sequence reads: CASKGPLGTSASYNEQFF. For the CDR3, the DNA is TGCGCCAGCAAGGGGCCGCTTGGGACTAGCGCCTCCTACAATGAGCAGTTCTTC.

The genes are TRBV4-3 and TRBJ2-7, with 9 bases lining up with TRBD1. There are 16 residues in the CDR3. The germline CDR1 and CDR2 sequences are LGHNA and YSLEER. The ends lost 1 base at V and 4 bases at J; junction bases unmatched: 8. The CDR3 protein is CASSQAAGTGIYEQYF. CDR3 nucleotides: TGCGCCAGCAGCCAAGCGGCCGGGACAGGGATATACGAGCAGTACTTC.

V and J are TRBV20-1 and TRBJ1-2; 7 bases fit TRBD1. V dropped 0 bases and J dropped 4; count of bases not matched to a gene: 2. From germline, CDR1 is DFQATT and CDR2 SNEGSKA (reference sequence). This CDR3 has 13 residues. The CDR3 sequence: CSARENRGYGYTF. The CDR3 nucleotides read TGCAGTGCTAGAGAGAACAGGGGCTATGGCTACACCTTC.

This clonotype has a handful of counts. This chain uses TRBV6-5 with TRBJ2-1; 9 bases map to TRBD1. Germline CDR1 and CDR2: MNHEY and SVGAGI. Trimming removed 0 bases from V and 9 bases from J; junction bases left unmatched: 9. There are 16 residues in the CDR3. DNA of the CDR3: TGTGCCAGCAGTTACTCTAGACAGGGGGACTGGAGTGAGCAGTTCTTC. It codes for CASSYSRQGDWSEQFF.

The chain has TRBV20-1 and TRBJ2-1; TRBD2 matches at 11 bases. The CDR3 is 16 amino acids. In germline, CDR1 is DFQATT, CDR2 SNEGSKA (reference sequence). V shed 3 bases, J shed 5 bases, and the junction held 9 bases outside the gene matches. CDR3 DNA: TGCAGTGCTAGTGGGCGACTAGCGGGGCGGAACAATGAGCAGTTCTTC. This sequence encodes CSASGRLAGRNNEQFF.